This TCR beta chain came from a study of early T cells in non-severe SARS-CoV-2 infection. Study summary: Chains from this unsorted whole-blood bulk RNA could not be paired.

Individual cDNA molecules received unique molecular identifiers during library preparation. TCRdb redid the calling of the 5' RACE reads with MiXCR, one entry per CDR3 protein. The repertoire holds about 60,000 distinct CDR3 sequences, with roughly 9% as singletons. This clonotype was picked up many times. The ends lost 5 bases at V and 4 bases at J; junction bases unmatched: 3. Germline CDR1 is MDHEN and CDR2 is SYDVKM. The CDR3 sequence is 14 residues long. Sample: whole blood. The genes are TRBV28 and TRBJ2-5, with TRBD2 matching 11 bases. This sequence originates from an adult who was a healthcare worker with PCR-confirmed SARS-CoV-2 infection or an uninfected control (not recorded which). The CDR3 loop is CASSLSGRGETQYF. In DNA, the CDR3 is TGTGCCAGCAGTCTTAGCGGGAGGGGAGAGACCCAGTACTTC.